This T cell receptor beta chain derives from a study of CD8+CD57+ T cells in acquired aplastic anemia. Germline V gene data show CDR1 as ENHRY and CDR2 as SYGVKD. The length of the CDR3 is 13 residues. A remark on this clonotype: Germline and junction disagree at one end, which may indicate a read error.

The study profiled TCR beta VDJ and CDR3 using genomic DNA as template. MiXCR, applied by TCRdb to the reads, yields one record per CDR3 protein. The sample includes roughly 500,000 distinct CDR3 sequences, less than 35% seen only once; the top ten take less than 0.85%. Patients chosen for sequencing had CD8+CD57+ cells that had expanded, as shown by flow cytometry. The specimen was sorted CD4+, CD8+, or CD8+CD57+ T cells (not recorded which) from PBMCs. The chain has TRBV10-3 and TRBJ2-7; the D gene is possibly TRBD2 (5 bases). The TCR comes from a human donor with aplastic anemia. The CDR3: CASSPDFPHEQYF. The CDR3 DNA is TGTGCCAGCAGTCCGGACTTCCCCCACGAGCAGTACTTC.